This TCR beta chain was observed in a study of blood T cell repertoires in COVID-19. Overall study: Whether acute or convalescent, the COVID-19 samples came from the United States, Italy and Spain. The analysed material was cDNA or gDNA that came from T cells, B-cell-depleted T cells, or PBMCs.

In the authors' methods: Using reference gene primer amplification, nucleated cell counts were estimated. Profiling relied on immunoSEQ multiplex PCR, and the TCRdb table lists in-frame clones only, not all of them. V and J calls and clone size are those listed in that table; D and trimming were worked out from the DNA. Seen here are 300,000 to 400,000 clones, roughly nine tenths observed once, and the top ten hold roughly 2.9%. The CDR3 runs to 12 residues. The ends were cut back, 0 bases at V and 5 bases at J, with 8 bases in the middle. Germline V CDR1 and CDR2: GTSNPN, SVGIG (reference sequence).

What was sequenced was peripheral blood. The V call is TRBV30, the J call TRBJ2-7, with D perhaps matching TRBD1 (5 bases). The origin of this receptor is a woman between 25 and 40 years old with COVID-19, enrolled during active disease. CDR3 nucleotides: TGTGCCTGGAGTGTAGTGGGGCACGAGCAGTACTTC. Amino acids: CAWSVVGHEQYF.